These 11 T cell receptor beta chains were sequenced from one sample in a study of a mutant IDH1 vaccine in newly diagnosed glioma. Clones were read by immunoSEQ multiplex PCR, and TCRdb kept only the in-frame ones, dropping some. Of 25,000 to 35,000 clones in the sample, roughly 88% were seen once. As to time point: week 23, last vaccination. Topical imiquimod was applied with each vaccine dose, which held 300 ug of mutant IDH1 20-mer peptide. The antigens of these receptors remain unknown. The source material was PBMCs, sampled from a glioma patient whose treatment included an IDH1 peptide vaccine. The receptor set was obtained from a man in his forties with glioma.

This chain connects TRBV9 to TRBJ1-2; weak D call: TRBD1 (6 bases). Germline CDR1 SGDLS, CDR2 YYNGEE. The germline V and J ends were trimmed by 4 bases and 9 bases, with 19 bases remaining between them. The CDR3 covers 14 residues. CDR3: CASSPRQAERRYTF. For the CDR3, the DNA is TGTGCCAGCAGCCCCCGACAGGCCGAACGTCGCTACACCTTC.

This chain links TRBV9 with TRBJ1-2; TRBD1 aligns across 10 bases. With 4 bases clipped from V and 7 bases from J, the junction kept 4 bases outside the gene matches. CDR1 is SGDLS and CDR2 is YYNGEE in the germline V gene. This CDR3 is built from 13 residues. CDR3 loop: CASSPTGGVGYTF. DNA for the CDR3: TGTGCCAGCAGCCCGACAGGGGGCGTTGGCTACACCTTC. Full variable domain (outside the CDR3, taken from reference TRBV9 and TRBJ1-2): DSGVTQTPKHLITATGQRVTLRCSPRSGDLSVYWYQQSLDQGLQFLIQYYNGEERAKGNILERFSAQQFPDLHSELNLSSLELGDSALYFCASSPTGGVGYTFGSGTRLTVV.

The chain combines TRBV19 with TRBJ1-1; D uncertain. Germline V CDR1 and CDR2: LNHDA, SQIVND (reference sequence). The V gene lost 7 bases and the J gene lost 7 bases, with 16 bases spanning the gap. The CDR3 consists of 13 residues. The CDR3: CASIQLGWVEAFF. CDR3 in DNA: TGTGCCAGTATTCAACTGGGCTGGGTTGAAGCTTTCTTT.

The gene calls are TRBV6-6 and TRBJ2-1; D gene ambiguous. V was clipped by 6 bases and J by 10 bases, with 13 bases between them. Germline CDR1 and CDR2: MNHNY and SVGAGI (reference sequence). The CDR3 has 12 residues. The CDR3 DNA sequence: TGTGCCAGCAGCCGTGACACAAGGGAGCAGTTCTTC. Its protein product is CASSRDTREQFF.

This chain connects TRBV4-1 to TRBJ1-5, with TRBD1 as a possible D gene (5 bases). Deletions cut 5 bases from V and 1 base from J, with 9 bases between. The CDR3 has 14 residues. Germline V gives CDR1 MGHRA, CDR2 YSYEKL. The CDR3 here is CASSTGGSNQPQHF. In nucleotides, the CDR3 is TGCGCCAGCAGCACCGGGGGGAGCAATCAGCCCCAGCATTTT.

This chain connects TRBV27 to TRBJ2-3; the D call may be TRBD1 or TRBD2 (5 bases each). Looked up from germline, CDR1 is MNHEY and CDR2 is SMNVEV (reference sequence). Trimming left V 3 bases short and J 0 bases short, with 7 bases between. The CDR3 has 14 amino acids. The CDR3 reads CASSLGVSTDTQYF. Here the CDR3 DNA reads TGTGCCAGCAGTTTGGGGGTTAGCACAGATACGCAGTATTTT.

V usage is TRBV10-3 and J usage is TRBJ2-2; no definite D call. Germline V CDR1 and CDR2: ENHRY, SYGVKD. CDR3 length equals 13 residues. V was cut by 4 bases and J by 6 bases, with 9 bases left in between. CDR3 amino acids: CAISGVDAGELFF. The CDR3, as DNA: TGTGCCATCAGTGGGGTGGACGCCGGGGAGCTGTTTTTT.

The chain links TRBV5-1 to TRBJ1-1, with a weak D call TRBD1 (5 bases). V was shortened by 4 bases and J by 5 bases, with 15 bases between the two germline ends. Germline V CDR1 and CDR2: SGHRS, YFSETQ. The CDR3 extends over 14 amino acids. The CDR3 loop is CASSAAGTGTEAFF. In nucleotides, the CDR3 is TGCGCCAGCAGCGCTGCCGGGACGGGTACTGAAGCTTTCTTT.

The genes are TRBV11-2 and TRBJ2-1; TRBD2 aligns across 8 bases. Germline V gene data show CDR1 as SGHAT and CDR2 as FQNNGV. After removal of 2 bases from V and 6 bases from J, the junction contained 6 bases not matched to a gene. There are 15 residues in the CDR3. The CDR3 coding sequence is TGTGCCAGCAGCTTAAGAGCGGGAGCTGGCAATGAGCAGTTCTTC. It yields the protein CASSLRAGAGNEQFF.

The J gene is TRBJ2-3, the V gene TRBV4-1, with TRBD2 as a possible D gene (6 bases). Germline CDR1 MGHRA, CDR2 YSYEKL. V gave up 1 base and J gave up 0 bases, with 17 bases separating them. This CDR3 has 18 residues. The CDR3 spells CASSQVGSAGQSTDTQYF. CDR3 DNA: TGCGCCAGCAGCCAAGTGGGCTCGGCGGGGCAGAGCACAGATACGCAGTATTTT.

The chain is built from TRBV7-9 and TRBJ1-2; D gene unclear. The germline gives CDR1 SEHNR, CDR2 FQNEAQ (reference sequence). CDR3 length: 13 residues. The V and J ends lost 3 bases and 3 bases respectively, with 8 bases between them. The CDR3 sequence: CASSFSGDYGYTF. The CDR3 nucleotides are TGTGCCAGCAGCTTCTCGGGAGACTATGGCTACACCTTC.